Following are 2 T cell receptor beta chains from one sample sequenced in a study of T cells in lung cancer brain metastases. Profiled with immunoSEQ multiplex PCR; TCRdb holds only in-frame clones, not every one. Of about 4,200 clones in the sample, 85% to 90% were seen once. Sequenced: tumor tissue from the primary lung tumor. These receptor sequences come from a man in his fifties or sixties with non-small cell lung cancer.

The chain combines TRBV7-8 with TRBJ1-2; 7 nucleotides align to TRBD1. CDR1 and CDR2 from the germline V gene are SGHVS and FQNEAQ. This CDR3 comprises 13 residues. V lost 4 bases and J lost 5; bases outside the gene matches: 4. This chain's CDR3 is CASSSTGNYGYTF. The DNA of the CDR3 is TGTGCCAGCAGCTCGACAGGGAATTATGGCTACACCTTC.

Worth noting for this clone: Other DNA variants within this sample encode the same CDR3. The rearrangement joins TRBV27 to TRBJ2-5; 8 nucleotides agree with TRBD1. The germline V gene has CDR1 MNHEY and CDR2 SMNVEV (reference sequence). V was clipped by 6 bases and J by 6 bases; unmatched bases: 6. The CDR3 covers 13 residues. CDR3 loop: CASRQGDGQTQYF. In nucleotides, the CDR3 is TGTGCCAGCAGACAGGGGGACGGCCAGACCCAGTACTTC.